The 16 T cell receptor beta chains in this list originate from one sample, sequenced in a study of blood T cell repertoires in COVID-19. Libraries were prepared by immunoSEQ multiplex PCR; TCRdb keeps only in-frame clonotypes and omits some of them. The top ten hold 1.2% of the sample, which has 120,000 to 150,000 clones, approximately 87% seen once. Sequenced sample: PBMCs or T cells enriched from blood (not recorded which). Receptors originate from a woman aged 30 to 39 with acute COVID-19.

This clone was seen a single time. The chain combines TRBV27 with TRBJ2-7; 8 positions match TRBD1. The CDR3 sequence is 17 residues long. The trim removed 6 bases at V and 2 bases at J, leaving 15 bases unmatched. CDR1 is MNHEY, CDR2 SMNVEV, per germline (reference sequence). The CDR3 DNA reads TGTGCCAGCAGCCCCTCCCGATCGGACAGGGTTACCTACGAGCAGTACTTC. It specifies CASSPSRSDRVTYEQYF.

J is TRBJ1-1 and V is TRBV5-4; 7 bases agree with TRBD1. Germline values: CDR1 SGHNT, CDR2 YYREEE (reference sequence). V shed 5 bases and J 3 bases; nucleotides not matched to a gene: 10. The CDR3 length is 15 residues. The CDR3 region is CASSRTGRGDTEAFF. The CDR3 bases are TGTGCCAGCAGTCGGACAGGAAGGGGCGACACTGAAGCTTTCTTT.

V usage is TRBV7-6 and J usage is TRBJ2-5, with 10 bases aligning to TRBD1. Germline values: CDR1 SGHVS, CDR2 FNYEAQ. CDR3 length equals 15 residues. V lost 1 base to trimming and J lost 2 bases; unmatched junction nucleotides: 1. The CDR3 protein is CASSLGQGAQETQYF. CDR3 nucleotide sequence: TGTGCCAGCAGCTTAGGACAGGGGGCTCAAGAGACCCAGTACTTC.

This clone was observed once. The CDR3 region is CASSYRTAPWTEAFF. Here the CDR3 DNA reads TGTGCCAGCAGTTATCGGACAGCCCCCTGGACTGAAGCTTTCTTT. The chain uses TRBV6-2 or TRBV6-3 and TRBJ1-1; the D gene is possibly TRBD1 (6 bases). V dropped 3 bases and J dropped 5 bases, with 16 bases sitting between them. Germline values: CDR1 MNHEY, CDR2 SVGEGT. CDR3 length: 15 residues.

The count of this clone is one. The rearrangement links TRBV18 to TRBJ2-7; 11 bases map to TRBD2. CDR3 length: 16 residues. V lost 2 bases, J lost 3 bases, and 6 bases stayed unmatched. Per the germline V gene, CDR1 is KGHSH and CDR2 is LQKENI. CDR3 sequence: CASSPYGTSGYYEQYF. The CDR3 nucleotides read TGTGCCAGCTCACCATACGGGACTAGCGGATACTACGAGCAGTACTTC.

V and J are TRBV19 and TRBJ1-6; the D gene is possibly TRBD1 (5 bases). Trimming cost V 7 bases and J 9 bases, with 22 bases left between them. CDR1 LNHDA and CDR2 SQIVND come from the germline V gene (reference sequence). This CDR3 is 16 amino acids long. CDR3 sequence: CASTPGSNVKGSPLHF. The CDR3 bases are TGTGCCAGTACCCCAGGGTCAAACGTCAAGGGTTCACCCCTCCACTTT.

The chain carries TRBV28 and TRBJ1-5; TRBD1 aligns across 11 bases. This CDR3 contains 15 residues. Germline lookup yields CDR1 MDHEN and CDR2 SYDVKM. Trimming cost V 4 bases and J 5 bases; bases outside gene matches: 4. The CDR3 here is CASSWDRGSYQPQHF. CDR3 DNA sequence: TGTGCCAGCAGTTGGGACAGGGGGTCCTATCAGCCCCAGCATTTT. The variable domain in full, with the rest retrieved from reference TRBV28 and TRBJ1-5, is DVKVTQSSRYLVKRTGEKVFLECVQDMDHENMFWYRQDPGLGLRLIYFSYDVKMKEKGDIPEGYSVSREKKERFSLILESASTNQTSMYLCASSWDRGSYQPQHFGDGTRLSIL.

The chain has TRBV28 and TRBJ1-6; the match to TRBD1 covers 9 bases. The length of the CDR3 is 15 residues. From germline, CDR1 is MDHEN and CDR2 SYDVKM. V lost 7 bases, J lost 5 bases, and 6 bases stayed unmatched. The CDR3 reads CASIPTGGHNSPLHF. DNA of the CDR3: TGTGCCAGCATCCCGACAGGGGGTCATAATTCACCCCTCCACTTT.

The V gene is TRBV11-2, the J gene TRBJ1-2; tentatively, D is TRBD1 (6 bases). Germline V gene data show CDR1 as SGHAT and CDR2 as FQNNGV. Trimming stripped 3 bases from V and 5 bases from J, with 10 bases between. The CDR3 contains 13 residues. Here the CDR3 DNA reads TGTGCCAGCAGCTTCTCAGGACAGTATGGCTACACCTTC. As protein: CASSFSGQYGYTF.

The chain recombines TRBV4-1 with TRBJ2-3, with a tentative D call TRBD1 (5 bases). V was shortened by 3 bases and J by 4 bases, with 20 bases between the two germline ends. Germline CDR1 and CDR2: MGHRA and YSYEKL. CDR3 length: 17 amino acids. CDR3 protein: CASSQTLIPRGPDTQYF. The CDR3 DNA follows: TGCGCCAGCAGCCAGACCTTGATCCCTAGGGGTCCAGATACGCAGTATTTT.

CDR3 nucleotide sequence: TGTGCCAGTAGGACAGGTTCTTCGAACACTGAAGCTTTCTTT. Amino acid sequence: CASRTGSSNTEAFF. The genes are TRBV19 and TRBJ1-1, with D tentatively TRBD1 (6 bases). CDR1 is LNHDA and CDR2 is SQIVND in the germline V gene (reference sequence). The V gene lost 6 bases and the J gene lost 1 base, with 12 bases spanning the gap. This CDR3 is built from 14 residues.

This clone was detected a few times. The rearrangement joins TRBV7-8 to TRBJ1-2, with a weak D call TRBD1 (6 bases). The germline V gene has CDR1 SGHVS and CDR2 FQNEAQ. The V end lost 1 base, the J end lost 7 bases, and 16 bases lay between the germline ends. The CDR3 spans 15 residues. In DNA, the CDR3 is TGTGCCAGCAGCTTAGAAGTGGGCAGGGGTGGTGGCTACACCTTC. This codes for CASSLEVGRGGGYTF.

The rearrangement joins TRBV6-2 or TRBV6-3 to TRBJ1-5; D is undetermined. Trimming left V 6 bases short and J 2 bases short, with 17 bases between. Germline lookup yields CDR1 MNHEY and CDR2 SVGEGT. CDR3 length equals 16 residues. This CDR3 is CASSPNYAVGNQPQHF. The CDR3 bases are TGTGCCAGCAGCCCCAACTACGCGGTTGGCAATCAGCCCCAGCATTTT.

The chain is built from TRBV7-2 and TRBJ1-2; D is perhaps TRBD1 (6 bases). Trimming took 5 bases from V and 3 from J, leaving 13 bases between them. Germline V gene lookup returns CDR1 SGHTA and CDR2 FQGNSA. The CDR3 loop spans 14 amino acids. The CDR3 DNA sequence: TGTGCCAGCAGCCCGCGACAGGCTTACTATGGCTACACCTTC. The encoded protein is CASSPRQAYYGYTF.

The CDR3 loop reads CASSLGPSQNTEAFF. As DNA, the CDR3 is TGTGCCAGCAGTTTAGGGCCGAGCCAGAACACTGAAGCTTTCTTT. The chain has TRBV28 and TRBJ1-1; D uncertain. V was trimmed by 2 bases and J by 1 base, leaving 11 bases between them. The germline V gene encodes CDR1 MDHEN and CDR2 SYDVKM. The CDR3 has 15 amino acids.

This clone was found a few times. The chain combines TRBV30 with TRBJ1-6; D might be TRBD1 (5 bases). Per germline, CDR1 GTSNPN and CDR2 SVGIG (reference sequence). Trimming removed 0 bases at V and 10 bases at J, with 10 bases between. This CDR3 is 13 amino acids long. DNA for the CDR3: TGTGCCTGGAGTGTGCAGGGTGACTCACCCCTCCACTTT. Its translation is CAWSVQGDSPLHF.